These 23 T cell receptor beta chains came from one sample sequenced in a study of blood T cell repertoires in COVID-19. Assay used: immunoSEQ multiplex PCR; TCRdb lists only in-frame clones, some missing. The table has hundreds of thousands of clones, about 91% seen once; the top ten hold over 6%. The sample taken for sequencing was peripheral blood. Source of these receptors: a woman aged 25-40 years who had recovered from COVID-19.

The chain combines TRBV5-4 with TRBJ2-5, with 8 bases matching TRBD2. The CDR3 has 15 residues. V gave up 10 bases and J gave up 5 bases; unmatched junction bases: 16. The germline V gene has CDR1 SGHNT and CDR2 YYREEE (reference sequence). The CDR3 sequence is CACQIAGRYGETQYF. Written as DNA, the CDR3 is TGTGCCTGCCAGATAGCGGGGAGGTACGGGGAGACCCAGTACTTC.

The gene calls are TRBV19 and TRBJ1-5; 7 nucleotides line up with TRBD1. Germline V gene data show CDR1 as LNHDA and CDR2 as SQIVND (reference sequence). The CDR3 runs 15 residues. After removal of 6 bases from V and 6 bases from J, the junction contained 11 bases not matched to a gene. The CDR3 coding sequence is TGTGCCAGTAGCGCGGGACAGATAGCCAGTCAGCCCCAGCATTTT. It yields the protein CASSAGQIASQPQHF.

The chain couples TRBV18 to TRBJ2-1; TRBD1 agrees at 8 bases. Germline V gives CDR1 KGHSH, CDR2 LQKENI. Trimming at V came to 8 bases and at J to 7 bases, leaving 4 bases not matched to a gene. CDR3 length: 12 residues. The CDR3 loop reads CASPGTGNEQFF. CDR3 nucleotide sequence: TGTGCCAGCCCCGGGACAGGTAATGAGCAGTTCTTC. Based on the CDR3 plus reference TRBV18 and TRBJ2-1, the full variable domain is NAGVMQNPRHLVRRRGQEARLRCSPMKGHSHVYWYRQLPEEGLKFMVYLQKENIIDESGMPKERFSAEFPKEGPSILRIQQVVRGDSAAYFCASPGTGNEQFFGPGTRLTVL.

The CDR3 is CASSLPGRGETQYF. The CDR3 DNA sequence: TGCGCCAGCAGCTTACCAGGGAGGGGAGAGACCCAGTACTTC. V and J are TRBV5-1 and TRBJ2-5, with 7 bases aligning to TRBD2. V shed 2 bases, J shed 4 bases, and the junction held 5 bases outside the gene matches. Germline V gene sequence: CDR1 SGHRS, CDR2 YFSETQ. This CDR3 spans 14 amino acids.

CDR3 residues: CASSRQGGTNYGYTF. CDR3 nucleotides: TGTGCCAGCAGTCGACAGGGGGGGACTAACTATGGCTACACCTTC. The genes are TRBV5-4 and TRBJ1-2; the match to TRBD1 covers 9 bases. V lost 5 bases and J lost 0; bases outside the gene matches: 5. This CDR3 has 15 amino acids. Germline values: CDR1 SGHNT, CDR2 YYREEE (reference sequence).

The chain joins TRBV10-3 to TRBJ1-3; TRBD1 agrees at 7 bases. The V gene's germline CDR1 is ENHRY and CDR2 SYGVKD. CDR3 length: 14 amino acids. With V trimmed by 6 bases and J by 4 bases, 6 bases remained unmatched. In nucleotides, the CDR3 is TGTGCCATCAGCGAGGGGGCCAGGGGAAACACCATATATTTT. Translation: CAISEGARGNTIYF.

This clone came up a few times. The chain couples TRBV10-2 to TRBJ2-5, with 9 bases that match TRBD1. The CDR3 extends over 14 amino acids. V dropped 7 bases and J dropped 5; count of bases not matched to a gene: 8. Germline values: CDR1 WSHSY, CDR2 SAAADI. CDR3 loop: CASKMGQGGETQYF. In DNA form, the CDR3 reads TGCGCCAGCAAGATGGGACAGGGTGGGGAGACCCAGTACTTC.

The chain employs TRBV9 and TRBJ2-1, with 14 bases matching TRBD2. Germline V CDR1 and CDR2: SGDLS, YYNGEE. The V and J ends lost 4 bases and 11 bases, in that order; junction bases with no gene match: 5. This CDR3 has 14 residues. CDR3 nucleotide sequence: TGTGCCAGCAGCTCGACTAGCGGGGGGGCGAAGCAGTTCTTC. Protein product: CASSSTSGGAKQFF.

The chain employs TRBV14 and TRBJ1-1; no clear D gene. Germline CDR1 and CDR2: SGHDN and FVKESK. The V end lost 1 base, the J end lost 0 bases, and 18 bases lay between the germline ends. CDR3 length: 18 residues. This CDR3 reads CASSQVSRGSVMNTEAFF. The CDR3 nucleotides are TGTGCCAGCAGCCAAGTCAGCCGCGGGTCAGTAATGAACACTGAAGCTTTCTTT.

CDR3 sequence (DNA): TGTGCCAGCAGCTACGGGACTAGCGGGGGAGATACGCAGTATTTT. Its translation is CASSYGTSGGDTQYF. The gene calls are TRBV2 and TRBJ2-3; 14 nucleotides match TRBD2. V shed 6 bases and J 5 bases; nucleotides not matched to a gene: 4. The CDR3 loop spans 15 amino acids. The germline CDR1 and CDR2 sequences are SNHLY and FYNNEI.

This CDR3 reads CASSGGVGQGNNEQFF. The DNA of the CDR3 is TGTGCCAGCAGCGGTGGCGTGGGGCAGGGAAACAATGAGCAGTTCTTC. The chain has TRBV7-2 and TRBJ2-1, with D maybe TRBD1 (5 bases). The ends were cut back, 5 bases at V and 5 bases at J, with 19 bases in the middle. Germline V CDR1 and CDR2: SGHTA, FQGNSA. The CDR3 is 16 amino acids.

In its sample, this clone was seen once. The chain combines TRBV6-4 with TRBJ2-7; a weak D match, TRBD2 (5 bases). Trimming took 5 bases from V and 5 from J, leaving 13 bases between them. CDR3 length equals 13 residues. Per germline, CDR1 MRHNA and CDR2 SNTAGT. CDR3 DNA: TGTGCCAGCAGTAAGCGGTCTGGAGACGAGCAGTACTTC. Translation: CASSKRSGDEQYF.

In DNA form, the CDR3 reads TGTGCCAGCAGCTGGGACAGGGAAAGCGAGCAGTACTTC. Its translation: CASSWDRESEQYF. The V and J genes are TRBV7-3 and TRBJ2-7; 9 nucleotides line up with TRBD1. The V gene's germline CDR1 is SGHTA and CDR2 FQGTGA. This CDR3 is built from 13 residues. The V gene end was trimmed by 4 bases and the J gene end by 6 bases; junction bases not matched to a gene: 4.

This chain uses TRBV5-1 with TRBJ1-4; TRBD1 is a possible D gene (5 bases). The CDR3 runs to 14 residues. V was shortened by 0 bases and J by 5 bases, with 8 bases between the two germline ends. Per the germline V gene, CDR1 is SGHRS and CDR2 is YFSETQ. In DNA form, the CDR3 reads TGCGCCAGCAGCTTGGGACAGTCAAATGAAAAACTGTTTTTT. It specifies CASSLGQSNEKLFF.

The chain links TRBV21-1 to TRBJ2-2; TRBD1 is the table's D call and was not checked against the DNA. TRBV21-1 is assigned pseudogene status. The CDR3 is 18 residues long. The DNA of the CDR3 is TGTGCCAGCAGCAAAAGGAATATTGGGACAGCCTTCACCGGGGAGCTGTTTTTT. Its protein is CASSKRNIGTAFTGELFF.

This chain joins TRBV7-2 and TRBJ2-5; 8 bases align to TRBD1. Germline CDR1 is SGHTA and CDR2 is FQGNSA. The CDR3 is 15 residues long. V was pared by 6 bases and J by 4 bases, with 10 bases of the junction left unmatched. The CDR3 loop reads CASRLSPGGLETQYF. In DNA, the CDR3 is TGTGCCAGCAGATTATCCCCAGGGGGCCTAGAGACCCAGTACTTC.

This chain uses TRBV3-1 (or the pseudogene TRBV3-2) with TRBJ1-3; D unclear. Germline V gene sequence: CDR1 LGHDT, CDR2 YNNKEL (reference sequence). Trimming took 6 bases from V and 6 from J, leaving 15 bases between them. CDR3 size: 14 residues. CDR3 nucleotide sequence: TGTGCCAGCAGTCCGGAACCGGGTACAAACACCATATATTTT. Protein: CASSPEPGTNTIYF.

The genes are TRBV5-6 and TRBJ1-3; D uncertain. V shed 0 bases and J shed 7 bases, with 11 bases lying between them. This CDR3 is 14 amino acids long. Germline V gives CDR1 SGHDT, CDR2 YYEEEE. The CDR3 DNA reads TGTGCCAGCAGCTTGGGTACTTTGGAGAACACCATATATTTT. Amino acid sequence: CASSLGTLENTIYF. Drawing the rest from reference TRBV5-6 and TRBJ1-3, the complete variable domain is DAGVTQSPTHLIKTRGQQVTLRCSPKSGHDTVSWYQQALGQGPQFIFQYYEEEERQRGNFPDRFSGHQFPNYSSELNVNALLLGDSALYLCASSLGTLENTIYFGEGSWLTVV.

About this clone itself: The sample contains more than one DNA sequence encoding this CDR3. The CDR3 DNA sequence: TGTGCCAGCAGCCAGGGGAACAATCAGCCCCAGCATTTT. Translated, it gives CASSQGNNQPQHF. The chain uses TRBV28 and TRBJ1-5; D may be TRBD1 (6 bases). Germline values: CDR1 MDHEN, CDR2 SYDVKM. V dropped 6 bases and J dropped 3 bases, with 9 bases sitting between them. There are 13 residues in the CDR3.

The genes are TRBV12-3 or TRBV12-4 and TRBJ1-1; 7 nucleotides agree with TRBD1. With 6 bases clipped from V and 7 bases from J, the junction kept 8 bases outside the gene matches. CDR3 size: 13 residues. The CDR3 nucleotides read TGTGCCAGCAGCCCTGGACAGGAGGATGAAGCTTTCTTT. Protein sequence: CASSPGQEDEAFF.

V is TRBV12-3 or TRBV12-4 and J is TRBJ1-2; TRBD1 is a possible D gene (5 bases). V shed 6 bases and J shed 4 bases, with 12 bases lying between them. The CDR3 extends over 13 amino acids. The DNA of the CDR3 is TGTGCCAGCAGCCCCAGGGCTTTCTATGGCTACACCTTC. Translated, it gives CASSPRAFYGYTF.

J is TRBJ2-2 and V is TRBV29-1, with TRBD1 matching over 7 bases. V lost 4 bases and J lost 3; bases outside the gene matches: 8. There are 15 residues in the CDR3. CDR1 and CDR2 (germline): SQVTM, ANQGSEA. For the CDR3, the DNA is TGCAGCGTTGTAGGGGTTAGGGGGCACACCGGGGAGCTGTTTTTT. This translates into CSVVGVRGHTGELFF.

Concerning this clone itself: Other nucleotide sequences in the sample specify the same CDR3. This chain joins TRBV5-8 and TRBJ1-5; D might be TRBD1 (6 bases). The CDR3 extends over 15 amino acids. V lost 2 bases and J lost 0, with 9 bases in between. The germline CDR1 and CDR2 sequences are SGHTS and YDEGEE. The CDR3 nucleotides read TGTGCCAGCAGCTTACAGGGATATAGCAATCAGCCCCAGCATTTT. As protein: CASSLQGYSNQPQHF.